These 25 T cell receptor beta chains originate from one sample sequenced in a study of T-cell reconstitution after alpha-beta-depleted transplantation in children. Construction of the TCRbeta library involved unique molecular identifiers. TCRdb called the PCR reads again in MiXCR, with one record for every CDR3 protein. Of roughly 310,000 distinct CDR3 sequences in the sample, more than 20% were seen once. Specimen: PBMCs, mostly from graft donor cells, collected 180 days after TCRalphabeta/CD19-depleted stem cell transplant. The receptor source for this set is a male patient between 10 and 17 years old who had a stem cell transplant for acute lymphoblastic leukemia, so the T cells may come from the graft donor.

V gene TRBV5-1 combines with J gene TRBJ1-1; D call uncertain. V lost 2 bases and J lost 0, with 11 bases in between. The CDR3 runs to 15 residues. Per the germline V gene, CDR1 is SGHRS and CDR2 is YFSETQ. The CDR3 loop is CASSFGIGMNTEAFF. The CDR3 DNA sequence: TGCGCCAGCAGCTTCGGTATAGGGATGAACACTGAAGCTTTCTTT. Looking up the rest from reference TRBV5-1 and TRBJ1-1 gives the full variable domain: KAGVTQTPRYLIKTRGQQVTLSCSPISGHRSVSWYQQTPGQGLQFLFEYFSETQRNKGNFPGRFSGRQFSNSRSEMNVSTLELGDSALYLCASSFGIGMNTEAFFGQGTRLTVV.

There are many counts of this clonotype. The gene calls are TRBV3-1 and TRBJ2-2; 7 nucleotides agree with TRBD1. The V gene end was trimmed by 3 bases and the J gene end by 2 bases; junction bases not matched to a gene: 3. The CDR3 contains 15 residues. Germline V gene lookup returns CDR1 LGHDT and CDR2 YNNKEL (reference sequence). The CDR3 DNA reads as TGTGCCAGCAGCCAGGGGACAGCCAACACCGGGGAGCTGTTTTTT. Translation: CASSQGTANTGELFF.

The CDR3 DNA sequence: TGTGCCAGCAGCCATGGGAGACTAGCGGGATCTAGAGATACGCAGTATTTT. It yields the protein CASSHGRLAGSRDTQYF. The chain uses TRBV3-1 and TRBJ2-3; 11 nucleotides match TRBD2. V lost 3 bases to trimming and J lost 5 bases; unmatched junction nucleotides: 10. This CDR3 is built from 17 residues. Germline V gives CDR1 LGHDT, CDR2 YNNKEL (reference sequence).

This clonotype was seen a handful of times. The chain combines TRBV29-1 with TRBJ2-1; D may be TRBD2 (5 bases). Germline CDR1 reads SQVTM; CDR2 reads ANQGSEA. Trimming removed 4 bases at V and 8 bases at J, with 15 bases between. The CDR3 covers 13 residues. CDR3 loop: CSVVEDSFDEQFF. The DNA of the CDR3 is TGCAGCGTTGTCGAGGACTCATTCGATGAGCAGTTCTTC.

The chain has TRBV5-1 and TRBJ2-2; D gene uncertain. The CDR3 has 14 amino acids. The germline V gene has CDR1 SGHRS and CDR2 YFSETQ. V was clipped by 2 bases and J by 1 base, with 6 bases between them. The CDR3 protein is CASSLPVNTGELFF. DNA of the CDR3: TGCGCCAGCAGCTTACCAGTGAACACCGGGGAGCTGTTTTTT.

This clonotype occurred many times. The chain employs TRBV7-9 and TRBJ2-2, with 8 bases that match TRBD1. The CDR3 is made up of 20 amino acids. CDR1 and CDR2 from the germline V gene are SEHNR and FQNEAQ (reference sequence). V shed 3 bases and J 6 bases; nucleotides not matched to a gene: 21. The CDR3 is CASSFPRRDRRRRKAGELFF. In nucleotides, the CDR3 is TGTGCCAGCAGCTTCCCGCGCCGGGACAGGAGGCGGCGAAAGGCCGGGGAGCTGTTTTTT.

V and J are TRBV20-1 and TRBJ2-5; TRBD2 matches 8 bases. Germline CDR1 reads DFQATT; CDR2 reads SNEGSKA (reference sequence). J lost 0 bases, V lost 3 bases, and 6 bases had no gene match. CDR3 size: 15 residues. Here the CDR3 reads CSARGSGEDQETQYF. As DNA, the CDR3 is TGCAGTGCTAGGGGTAGCGGGGAAGACCAAGAGACCCAGTACTTC.

The sample holds many counts of this clonotype. The rearrangement joins TRBV20-1 to TRBJ2-1, with 9 bases aligning to TRBD2. This CDR3 has 14 residues. Germline CDR1 and CDR2: DFQATT and SNEGSKA (reference sequence). The trim removed 2 bases at V and 4 bases at J, leaving 3 bases unmatched. The CDR3 protein is CSARRLAGYNEQFF. CDR3 in DNA: TGCAGTGCTAGACGGCTAGCGGGGTACAATGAGCAGTTCTTC.

This clonotype was picked up a small number of times. The V gene is TRBV6-1, the J gene TRBJ2-1, with D perhaps matching TRBD2 (7 bases). Germline V gene lookup returns CDR1 MNHNS and CDR2 SASEGT. The CDR3 is made up of 16 amino acids. Trimming cost V 6 bases and J 6 bases, with 21 bases left between them. The DNA for the CDR3 is TGTGCCAGCAGGCCAGGGACTATAAAAGGGGGCAATGAGCAGTTCTTC. It yields the protein CASRPGTIKGGNEQFF.

This clonotype occurred a few times. J is TRBJ2-7 and V is TRBV5-1; D is uncertain. The CDR3 runs to 17 residues. Looked up from germline, CDR1 is SGHRS and CDR2 is YFSETQ. V lost 3 bases and J 3 bases, leaving 22 bases between the germline ends. The CDR3 loop reads CASSSPRHQLRHYEQYF. Here the CDR3 DNA reads TGCGCCAGCAGCTCTCCTCGACACCAACTTCGACACTACGAGCAGTACTTC.

V usage is TRBV19 and J usage is TRBJ1-3; the D gene is possibly TRBD1 (5 bases). CDR1 and CDR2 (germline): LNHDA, SQIVND (reference sequence). V was clipped by 5 bases and J by 0 bases, with 17 bases between them. The CDR3 has 17 residues. This chain's CDR3 is CASSGATERSSGNTIYF. CDR3 nucleotide sequence: TGTGCCAGTAGTGGCGCGACAGAGAGGAGCTCTGGAAACACCATATATTTT. Based on the CDR3 plus reference TRBV19 and TRBJ1-3, the full variable domain is DGGITQSPKYLFRKEGQNVTLSCEQNLNHDAMYWYRQDPGQGLRLIYYSQIVNDFQKGDIAEGYSVSREKKESFPLTVTSAQKNPTAFYLCASSGATERSSGNTIYFGEGSWLTVV.

This clonotype turned up a few times. The chain links TRBV3-1 to TRBJ2-5, with D perhaps matching TRBD2 (6 bases). The CDR3 length is 16 residues. V was clipped by 0 bases and J by 4 bases, with 15 bases between them. The germline CDR1 and CDR2 sequences are LGHDT and YNNKEL (reference sequence). CDR3: CASSQDGRGRGETQYF. CDR3 nucleotide sequence: TGTGCCAGCAGCCAAGATGGGCGGGGCCGGGGAGAGACCCAGTACTTC.

This clonotype appeared a few times. The V call is TRBV28, the J call TRBJ2-2; 9 nucleotides match TRBD1. V shed 1 base and J 5 bases; nucleotides not matched to a gene: 5. Germline CDR1 is MDHEN and CDR2 is SYDVKM. The CDR3 consists of 16 residues. CDR3 in amino acids: CASSLYPGQGTGELFF. CDR3 nucleotide sequence: TGTGCCAGCAGTTTATACCCGGGACAGGGAACCGGGGAGCTGTTTTTT. Filled out from reference TRBV28 and TRBJ2-2, the complete variable domain reads DVKVTQSSRYLVKRTGEKVFLECVQDMDHENMFWYRQDPGLGLRLIYFSYDVKMKEKGDIPEGYSVSREKKERFSLILESASTNQTSMYLCASSLYPGQGTGELFFGEGSRLTVL.

This clonotype was seen ten or more times. The rearrangement links TRBV5-1 to TRBJ2-1; a weak D match, TRBD1 (6 bases). This CDR3 has 12 amino acids. V gave up 5 bases and J gave up 8 bases, with 11 bases separating them. Germline V gives CDR1 SGHRS, CDR2 YFSETQ. The CDR3 coding sequence is TGCGCCAGCAGGCCCCCAGGGGATGAGCAGTTCTTC. Its translation is CASRPPGDEQFF.

The V call is TRBV7-9, the J call TRBJ2-7, with D possibly matching TRBD1 (5 bases). CDR1 is SEHNR, CDR2 FQNEAQ, per germline (reference sequence). The V end was cut by 4 bases, the J end by 6 bases, with 19 bases between. The CDR3 runs 15 residues. The CDR3 sequence is CASSWVGPHAPEQYF. The CDR3 nucleotides are TGTGCCAGCAGCTGGGTGGGGCCTCATGCCCCCGAGCAGTACTTC.

There are a few counts of this clonotype. The chain is built from TRBV20-1 and TRBJ1-2; 8 positions match TRBD1. The V and J ends lost 0 bases and 4 bases, in that order; junction bases with no gene match: 7. This CDR3 has 15 residues. Looked up from germline, CDR1 is DFQATT and CDR2 is SNEGSKA (reference sequence). The CDR3 DNA reads as TGCAGTGCTAGAGAAGGACAGGGACGGGTCTATGGCTACACCTTC. Its protein product is CSAREGQGRVYGYTF.

This chain uses TRBV19 with TRBJ2-7; tentative D call: TRBD2 (5 bases). V was trimmed by 3 bases and J by 2 bases, leaving 11 bases between them. The CDR3 loop spans 14 amino acids. In germline, CDR1 is LNHDA, CDR2 SQIVND (reference sequence). CDR3 sequence: CASSIGQLAYEQYF. The CDR3 nucleotides are TGTGCCAGTAGTATCGGGCAACTAGCCTACGAGCAGTACTTC.

The V call is TRBV28, the J call TRBJ2-7, with TRBD1 matching 7 bases. The V segment lost 6 bases and the J segment 2 bases; nucleotides outside the gene matches: 10. The CDR3 is made up of 15 amino acids. Germline lookup yields CDR1 MDHEN and CDR2 SYDVKM. CDR3 nucleotides: TGTGCCAGCAGGTCTCCCCGGGACAGTCCCTACGAGCAGTACTTC. Its translation is CASRSPRDSPYEQYF.

This clonotype was seen more than once but under ten times. This chain links TRBV9 with TRBJ1-4; D ambiguous. The length of the CDR3 is 16 residues. Between the trimmed V and J ends, which lost 4 bases and 0 bases, there was a span of 13 bases. Germline CDR1 and CDR2: SGDLS and YYNGEE. The CDR3 spells CASSPRASATNEKLFF. CDR3 bases: TGTGCCAGCAGCCCTAGGGCATCTGCAACTAATGAAAAACTGTTTTTT.

The V and J genes are TRBV27 and TRBJ2-7; D unresolved. Trimming shortened V by 5 bases and J by 3 bases, and 17 bases separated the two germline ends. CDR1 is MNHEY and CDR2 is SMNVEV in the germline V gene (reference sequence). The length of the CDR3 is 15 residues. CDR3 sequence: CASSPRGHWIYEQYF. The CDR3 nucleotides are TGTGCCAGCAGTCCTCGAGGCCATTGGATCTACGAGCAGTACTTC.

The chain employs TRBV20-1 and TRBJ2-7; 11 nucleotides agree with TRBD2. The trim removed 4 bases at V and 3 bases at J, leaving 8 bases unmatched. Germline assignment: CDR1 DFQATT and CDR2 SNEGSKA (reference sequence). This CDR3 has 15 residues. The DNA of the CDR3 is TGCAGTGCTATCTTCCCCGGGACTAGCGGCTACGAGCAGTACTTC. Protein product: CSAIFPGTSGYEQYF.

This clonotype was recorded many times. The chain has TRBV5-1 and TRBJ1-1, with TRBD1 matching over 8 bases. The junction had 11 bases not matched to a gene; V was cut back by 4 bases and J by 6 bases. The germline V gene has CDR1 SGHRS and CDR2 YFSETQ. The CDR3 runs to 15 residues. CDR3: CASSPRTGKYSEAFF. CDR3 DNA sequence: TGCGCCAGCAGCCCCCGGACAGGGAAGTATTCTGAAGCTTTCTTT.

This sequence joins TRBV29-1 and TRBJ2-1; no clear D. V lost 7 bases and J lost 2, with 6 bases in between. This CDR3 has 11 amino acids. The germline CDR1 and CDR2 sequences are SQVTM and ANQGSEA. In nucleotides, the CDR3 is TGCAGCGACCGGGCCTACAATGAGCAGTTCTTC. Amino acids: CSDRAYNEQFF.

This clonotype has more than one count but fewer than ten. The V gene is TRBV5-6, the J gene TRBJ2-1; 7 bases map to TRBD1. V was clipped by 3 bases and J by 7 bases; unmatched bases: 4. Germline loops: CDR1 SGHDT, CDR2 YYEEEE. CDR3 length equals 13 residues. CDR3 amino acids: CASSWVDRNEQFF. Here the CDR3 DNA reads TGTGCCAGCAGCTGGGTGGACAGGAATGAGCAGTTCTTC.

The V call is TRBV7-8, the J call TRBJ1-5; 8 positions agree with TRBD1. Per germline, CDR1 SGHVS and CDR2 FQNEAQ. The CDR3 consists of 14 residues. With 5 bases clipped from V and 3 bases from J, the junction kept 3 bases outside the gene matches. The CDR3 DNA is TGTGCCAGCAGCCAGGGACAGGTCAATCAGCCCCAGCATTTT. Translation gives CASSQGQVNQPQHF.